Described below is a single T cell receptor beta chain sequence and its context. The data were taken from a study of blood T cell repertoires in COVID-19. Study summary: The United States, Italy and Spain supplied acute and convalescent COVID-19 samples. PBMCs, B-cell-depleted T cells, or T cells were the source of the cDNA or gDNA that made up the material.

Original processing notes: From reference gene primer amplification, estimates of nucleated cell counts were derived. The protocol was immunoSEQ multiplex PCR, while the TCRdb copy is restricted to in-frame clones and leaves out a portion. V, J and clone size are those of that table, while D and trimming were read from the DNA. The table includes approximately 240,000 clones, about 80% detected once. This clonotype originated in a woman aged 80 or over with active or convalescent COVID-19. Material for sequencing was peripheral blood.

The DNA of the CDR3 is TGTGCCAGCAGCTTGGGACAGAGCTCCTACAATGAGCAGTTCTTC. Residues: CASSLGQSSYNEQFF. This chain connects TRBV5-5 to TRBJ2-1; maybe TRBD1 (5 bases). Per the germline V gene, CDR1 is SGHKS and CDR2 is YYEKEE (reference sequence). CDR3 length equals 15 residues. V was pared by 0 bases and J by 0 bases, with 7 bases between.